These T cell receptor beta chains were read from a single sample in a study of response to subunit inactivated influenza vaccine. TCRdb re-called the RT-PCR reads through MiXCR, storing one row per CDR3 protein. The repertoire consists of fewer than 350,000 distinct CDR3 sequences, with roughly 22% occurring once and the leading ten covering roughly a tenth. This specimen was PBMCs from blood, taken approximately 20 months after vaccination. These receptors originate from a man between 50 and 75 years old who received an inactivated influenza vaccine. The CDR3 runs from the conserved cysteine through the conserved F or W. D genes are given only for firm matches. Clone size, where shown, is once, few, many, or a class for clones that have expanded.

TRBV14	15	TRBJ2-1	few	TRBD1	TGTGCCAGCAGCCGGGACAGGGGAGAGTACAATGAGCAGTTCTTC	CASSRDRGEYNEQFF
TRBV4-3	15	TRBJ2-7	-	TRBD2	TGCGCCAGCAGCCTTAGCGGGGGGGCCTCCTACGAGCAGTACTTC	CASSLSGGASYEQYF
TRBV12-3/TRBV12-4	15	TRBJ2-1	-	TRBD1	TGTGCCAGCAGTCCAAGACAGGGAAACTACAATGAGCAGTTCTTC	CASSPRQGNYNEQFF
TRBV6-4	16	TRBJ1-2	few	-	TGTGCCAGCAGTGACTCGTGGAGACCCTTTAACTATGGCTACACCTTC	CASSDSWRPFNYGYTF
TRBV12-3/TRBV12-4	12	TRBJ1-1	few	TRBD1	TGTGCCAGCAGAAGTACAGGGGAGGGAGCTTTCTTT	CASRSTGEGAFF
TRBV5-5	13	TRBJ2-5	few	-	TGTGCCAGCAGCCCGACAGGAAAAGAGACCCAGTACTTC	CASSPTGKETQYF
TRBV20-1	13	TRBJ2-5	-	TRBD2	TGCAGTGCCTATAGCGGGGTGCAAATGACCCAGTACTTC	CSAYSGVQMTQYF
TRBV20-1	14	TRBJ1-1	-	-	TGCAGTGCTAGATTTGGGGGTGTGAACACTGAAGCTTTCTTT	CSARFGGVNTEAFF
TRBV30	15	TRBJ2-2	few	TRBD1	TGTGCCTGGAGTCGACAGGGGGTACACACCGGGGAGCTGTTTTTT	CAWSRQGVHTGELFF
TRBV20-1	14	TRBJ2-1	-	-	TGCAGTGCCCTATCAGGGGAAATCTCGTTTGAGCAGTTCTTC	CSALSGEISFEQFF